One sample yielded the 22 T cell receptor beta chains listed below, sequenced in a study of regulatory T cells in long-lasting Graves disease (dated by TCRdb to about 2021). The meaning of the sample's time point label: newly diagnosed GD, antithyroid drugs for less than 3 months. For both TCR sequencing and RNA sequencing, RNA was extracted from PBMCs using TRIzol. The library was obtained by multiplex PCR. The run used an Illumina HiSeq 4000. To build TCR beta libraries, CDR3 regions were amplified by Arm-PCR using iRepertoire HTBI primers. Clones were called with MiXCR by TCRdb after fastp trimmed the public reads at Q25, and only in-frame beta chains were retained. All rows with the same CDR3 protein become a single entry with the most common DNA and genes. This sample comprises over 300,000 distinct CDR3 sequences, 15% to 19% of them detected only once. About a fifth of the sample rests with the top ten.

The sample here was peripheral blood mononuclear cells (PBMCs), taken at new diagnosis, from a patient treated with antithyroid drugs. All receptors come from a female donor with Graves disease.

This clonotype was observed at least ten times. The chain employs TRBV9 and TRBJ2-1; TRBD2 matches at 12 bases. The J segment lost 1 base and the V segment lost 3 bases, leaving 8 bases of the junction unmatched. The CDR3 spans 18 residues. Germline CDR1 SGDLS, CDR2 YYNGEE. The CDR3 DNA reads TGTGCCAGCAGCGCCCCATCTAGCGGGGGGGCGTCCTACAATGAGCAGTTCTTC. This codes for CASSAPSSGGASYNEQFF.

This clonotype has ten or more counts. This chain connects TRBV28 to TRBJ2-3, with 12 bases matching TRBD1. The CDR3 runs 14 residues. Germline values: CDR1 MDHEN, CDR2 SYDVKM. J gave up 7 bases and V 7 bases, and 6 bases lay outside the gene matches. The chain's CDR3 is CASNTGQGAYTQYF. CDR3 bases: TGTGCCAGCAACACGGGACAGGGGGCTTATACGCAGTATTTT.

This clonotype was seen repeatedly, ten times or more. The V gene is TRBV11-2, the J gene TRBJ2-1; tentatively, D is TRBD2 (6 bases). CDR1 is SGHAT and CDR2 is FQNNGV in the germline V gene. V was clipped by 6 bases and J by 0 bases, with 12 bases between them. The CDR3 is 15 residues long. The CDR3 nucleotides read TGTGCCAGCAGTCGGGAGTTCAGCTCCTACAATGAGCAGTTCTTC. This sequence encodes CASSREFSSYNEQFF.

The sample holds many counts of this clonotype. This chain links TRBV6-1 with TRBJ1-1; D not resolved. Trimming took 2 bases from V and 2 from J, leaving 12 bases between them. The germline V gene encodes CDR1 MNHNS and CDR2 SASEGT. This CDR3 region has 15 residues. The CDR3 here is CASSEFKGFNTEAFF. CDR3 in DNA: TGTGCCAGCAGTGAATTTAAGGGTTTTAACACTGAAGCTTTCTTT.

This clonotype was seen repeatedly, ten times or more. This chain links TRBV20-1 with TRBJ2-1; D is unresolved. This CDR3 comprises 12 residues. V lost 6 bases and J 4 bases, leaving 10 bases between the germline ends. CDR1 and CDR2 from the germline V gene are DFQATT and SNEGSKA (reference sequence). CDR3 sequence: CSAQVEYNEQFF. The DNA for the CDR3 is TGCAGTGCCCAAGTGGAGTACAATGAGCAGTTCTTC.

This clonotype appeared a few times. The V gene is TRBV19, the J gene TRBJ1-1, with D unclear. Trimming shortened V by 0 bases and J by 4 bases, and 12 bases separated the two germline ends. Germline V gene lookup returns CDR1 LNHDA and CDR2 SQIVND (reference sequence). This CDR3 has 15 residues. This CDR3 is CASSIDGYRSTEAFF. CDR3 coding DNA: TGTGCCAGTAGTATAGATGGGTACAGAAGCACTGAAGCTTTCTTT.

This clonotype was detected many times. This chain uses TRBV27 with TRBJ2-3, with a weak D call TRBD2 (6 bases). This CDR3 has 18 amino acids. V lost 5 bases and J 1 base, leaving 22 bases between the germline ends. Germline V gene data show CDR1 as MNHEY and CDR2 as SMNVEV (reference sequence). The DNA of the CDR3 is TGTGCCAGCAGTCCCCGGGGAGGAAGGCGGCCTGGCACAGATACGCAGTATTTT. Amino acids: CASSPRGGRRPGTDTQYF.

This clonotype appeared once. V usage is TRBV6-2 or TRBV6-3 and J usage is TRBJ2-1; D is unclear. TRBJ2-5 matches the DNA end more closely, so the J call is doubtful. Germline V gene lookup returns CDR1 MNHEY and CDR2 SVGEGT. CDR3 length: 12 amino acids. CDR3 residues: CASSSSRETQYF. The CDR3 DNA reads TGTGCCAGCAGCAGTAGCAGAGAGACCCAGTACTTC.

The V and J genes are TRBV20-1 and TRBJ1-1; no clear D gene. This CDR3 comprises 13 residues. Per the germline V gene, CDR1 is DFQATT and CDR2 is SNEGSKA (reference sequence). V lost 6 bases and J lost 5, with 16 bases in between. The CDR3 spells CSAYPLSQTEAFF. The CDR3 DNA follows: TGCAGTGCGTACCCTCTAAGTCAGACTGAAGCTTTCTTT.

This clonotype was counted ten times or more. The rearrangement joins TRBV7-3 to TRBJ2-3; perhaps TRBD1 as D (5 bases). The V end lost 0 bases, the J end lost 7 bases, and 11 bases lay between the germline ends. The CDR3 totals 14 residues. Germline V gene lookup returns CDR1 SGHTA and CDR2 FQGTGA. The CDR3: CASSLTLDTHTQYF. CDR3 DNA sequence: TGTGCCAGCAGCTTAACCTTGGACACCCATACGCAGTATTTT.

This clonotype was seen more than once but under ten times. The chain employs TRBV29-1 and TRBJ1-2; 9 nucleotides match TRBD1. With V trimmed by 6 bases and J by 0 bases, 8 bases remained unmatched. Germline V gene lookup returns CDR1 SQVTM and CDR2 ANQGSEA. The CDR3 consists of 15 residues. The CDR3 coding sequence is TGCAGCGTCACAGGGGGCCGCGGGCCTAACTATGGCTACACCTTC. Encoded protein: CSVTGGRGPNYGYTF. The full variable domain, with the rest looked up from reference TRBV29-1 and TRBJ1-2, is SAVISQKPSRDICQRGTSLTIQCQVDSQVTMMFWYRQQPGQSLTLIATANQGSEATYESGFVIDKFPISRPNLTFSTLTVSNMSPEDSSIYLCSVTGGRGPNYGYTFGSGTRLTVV.

This clonotype was seen at least ten times. The rearrangement links TRBV29-1 to TRBJ1-1; 9 positions match TRBD1. Germline CDR1 and CDR2: SQVTM and ANQGSEA. Trimming cost V 5 bases and J 4 bases; bases outside gene matches: 8. The CDR3 covers 14 residues. The CDR3 nucleotides read TGCAGCGTTCAAGGGGTACAGGGGGCCACTGAAGCTTTCTTT. Translation: CSVQGVQGATEAFF.

This clonotype was picked up many times. The DNA for the CDR3 is TGTGCCAGCAGCTTAGACCTTCGCGGGTCTCAAGAGACCCAGTACTTC. Translation gives CASSLDLRGSQETQYF. The chain has TRBV7-9 and TRBJ2-5; maybe TRBD2 (5 bases). V lost 1 base to trimming and J lost 2 bases, with 14 bases between them. Germline loops: CDR1 SEHNR, CDR2 FQNEAQ (reference sequence). The CDR3 is made up of 16 amino acids.

This clonotype was counted many times. The chain employs TRBV11-1 and TRBJ2-2; D ambiguous. V lost 9 bases and J lost 4, with 18 bases in between. Per the germline V gene, CDR1 is SGHAT and CDR2 is FQDESV (reference sequence). CDR3 size: 15 residues. For the CDR3, the DNA is TGTGCCAGTAATGAGTGGCAGTATACCACCGGGGAGCTGTTTTTT. Translating gives CASNEWQYTTGELFF.

This clonotype was observed many times. The chain employs TRBV6-5 and TRBJ2-5, with D perhaps TRBD1 or TRBD2 (5 bases each). The CDR3 totals 15 residues. The germline V and J ends were trimmed by 0 bases and 2 bases, with 10 bases remaining between them. Germline-derived CDR1 and CDR2 are MNHEY and SVGAGI. CDR3 nucleotides: TGTGCCAGCAGTTACTCGACTAAGGGGCAAGAGACCCAGTACTTC. It specifies CASSYSTKGQETQYF.

This clonotype has ten or more counts. This sequence joins TRBV11-2 and TRBJ2-3, with D unresolved. Germline lookup yields CDR1 SGHAT and CDR2 FQNNGV. V was pared by 0 bases and J by 2 bases, with 18 bases between. This CDR3 is 18 amino acids long. CDR3 region: CASSLDGPTFIYTDTQYF. As DNA, the CDR3 is TGTGCCAGCAGCTTAGATGGTCCAACATTTATTTACACAGATACGCAGTATTTT.

At least ten counts were recorded for this clonotype. CDR3 amino acids: CASRPPGRPSYNEQFF. The DNA of the CDR3 is TGTGCCAGCAGACCACCGGGCCGTCCCTCCTACAATGAGCAGTTCTTC. The chain links TRBV11-2 to TRBJ2-1; D gene uncertain. The CDR3 has 16 amino acids. V lost 6 bases to trimming and J lost 0 bases, with 15 bases between them. Germline assignment: CDR1 SGHAT and CDR2 FQNNGV.

This clonotype was counted many times. The chain recombines TRBV12-3 or TRBV12-4 with TRBJ1-3, with D hard to call. V was clipped by 1 base and J by 4 bases, with 8 bases between them. The CDR3 runs 14 residues. This chain's CDR3 is CASSLDPGGNTIYF. For the CDR3, the DNA is TGTGCCAGCAGTTTAGATCCAGGCGGAAACACCATATATTTT.

The chain has TRBV20-1 and TRBJ2-2; 7 nucleotides agree with TRBD2. With 3 bases clipped from V and 1 base from J, the junction kept 11 bases outside the gene matches. This CDR3 has 17 amino acids. Germline V gene data show CDR1 as DFQATT and CDR2 as SNEGSKA (reference sequence). Here the CDR3 DNA reads TGCAGTGCTAGTCTTAGGCGGGAGCGGGGGAACACCGGGGAGCTGTTTTTT. This gives the protein CSASLRRERGNTGELFF.

The CDR3 DNA follows: TGTGCCAGCAGCTCGTACCGGCAGGGGAGGATTGATAAGCAGTACTTC. This sequence encodes CASSSYRQGRIDKQYF. The J gene is TRBJ2-7, the V gene TRBV7-2, with D possibly called TRBD1 or TRBD2 (6 bases each). V gave up 4 bases and J gave up 8 bases, with 24 bases separating them. CDR1 is SGHTA and CDR2 is FQGNSA in the germline V gene. The CDR3 sequence is 16 residues long.

J is TRBJ1-2 and V is TRBV19; unclear D gene. The CDR3 totals 9 residues. Trimming removed 8 bases at V and 8 bases at J, with 6 bases between. Germline V gene data show CDR1 as LNHDA and CDR2 as SQIVND (reference sequence). The CDR3 reads CASGGGYTF. CDR3 sequence (DNA): TGTGCCAGTGGAGGGGGCTACACCTTC.

This clonotype was counted many times. The CDR3 loop is CASSLRSRIANTGELFF. The CDR3 DNA is TGTGCCAGCAGTTTACGGTCCCGGATTGCGAACACCGGGGAGCTGTTTTTT. This chain links TRBV27 with TRBJ2-2; D not resolved. The germline gives CDR1 MNHEY, CDR2 SMNVEV (reference sequence). The CDR3 is made up of 17 amino acids. V was clipped by 2 bases and J by 0 bases, with 13 bases between them.